The entry below describes one T cell receptor beta chain. Its target is unknown. Measured with immunoSEQ multiplex PCR; TCRdb has only the in-frame clones, and not every one. The sample includes around 65,000 clones, 55% to 85% of them seen just once. This sample is part of a study of vaccination effects on CD4 cells after COVID-19. Prior to sequencing, the ViraFEST assay stimulated PBMC with viral peptide pools, which expanded the antigen-specific CD4+ T cells. Cells that had been cultured for 10 days were the source of isolated CD4+ T cells. Participants each got two BNT162b2 or mRNA-1273 vaccine doses. Negative nucleocapsid antibody tests before and after vaccination confirmed no previous SARS-CoV-2 infection. In culture with roughly 10 IU/ml IL-2 and roughly 10 ug/ml peptides, PBMC were grown at roughly 2 million per well. IL-2 medium was substituted for half the medium on days 3 and 7. The CDR3 has 15 residues. In germline, CDR1 is LGHNA, CDR2 YNFKEQ. V gave up 5 bases and J gave up 0 bases, with 11 bases separating them.

This clonotype originated in a human donor who received a COVID-19 vaccine. The chain has TRBV4-2 and TRBJ2-1, with D perhaps matching TRBD1 or TRBD2 (5 bases each). The sequenced sample was CD4+ T cells from PBMCs cultured with HCoV-229E spike peptides, obtained after COVID-19 vaccination. As DNA, the CDR3 is TGTGCCAGCAGCGTGGGACGTAGCTCCTACAATGAGCAGTTCTTC. Translated, it gives CASSVGRSSYNEQFF.